The 28 T cell receptor beta chains listed next were all sequenced from one sample in a study of blood T cell repertoires in COVID-19. Clones were sequenced by immunoSEQ multiplex PCR, and TCRdb holds only the in-frame ones, with some missing. The sample shows around 400,000 clones, 80% to 85% of them seen only once. The source material was PBMCs or T cells enriched from blood (not recorded which). The receptors originated from a woman aged 45-59 years who had recovered from COVID-19.

CDR3 DNA sequence: TGCAGCGTTCGCGGGGCGGGTGGCTACACCTTC. It encodes CSVRGAGGYTF. This rearrangement joins TRBV29-1 to TRBJ1-2, with D perhaps matching TRBD1 (5 bases). V lost 5 bases to trimming and J lost 7 bases, with 11 bases between them. CDR3 length: 11 amino acids. Germline values: CDR1 SQVTM, CDR2 ANQGSEA.

The rearrangement joins TRBV19 to TRBJ2-1, with a possible D match to TRBD1 (5 bases). The ends were cut back, 6 bases at V and 8 bases at J, with 14 bases in the middle. Germline CDR1 reads LNHDA; CDR2 reads SQIVND (reference sequence). CDR3 length: 13 residues. The CDR3 DNA follows: TGTGCCAGTAGCGAACGAAGGGGTGATGAGCAGTTCTTC. Amino acids: CASSERRGDEQFF.

This chain connects TRBV6-5 to TRBJ2-7, with 8 positions matching TRBD2. Germline V lookup: CDR1 MNHEY, CDR2 SVGAGI. This CDR3 comprises 15 residues. The trim removed 4 bases at V and 3 bases at J, leaving 8 bases unmatched. The CDR3 nucleotides are TGTGCCAGCAGTTTCCAACCGGGACTAGGCTACGAGCAGTACTTC. As protein: CASSFQPGLGYEQYF.

This rearrangement joins TRBV4-3 to TRBJ2-1, with D perhaps TRBD2 (5 bases). The CDR3 sequence is 16 residues long. Trimming cost V 0 bases and J 3 bases, with 12 bases left between them. The germline V gene has CDR1 LGHNA and CDR2 YSLEER. The CDR3 DNA sequence: TGCGCCAGCAGCCAAGACCGGTCGGGGTTCTACAATGAGCAGTTCTTC. Its protein is CASSQDRSGFYNEQFF.

This chain links TRBV6-1 with TRBJ1-2, with TRBD1 identical over 9 bases. CDR1 and CDR2 (germline): MNHNS, SASEGT. The CDR3 sequence is 15 residues long. Unmatched junction bases numbered 4, after V lost 2 bases and J lost 3 bases. The CDR3 region has the DNA TGTGCCAGCAGTGAATTGGGACAGGGAGACTATGGCTACACCTTC. Its protein is CASSELGQGDYGYTF.

The chain links TRBV12-3 or TRBV12-4 to TRBJ1-1; D is perhaps TRBD1 (5 bases). The CDR3 is made up of 13 amino acids. Trimming removed 11 bases at V and 0 bases at J, with 13 bases between. CDR3 sequence reads: CADHRIMNTEAFF. CDR3 sequence (DNA): TGTGCCGACCACAGGATCATGAACACTGAAGCTTTCTTT.

J is TRBJ1-2 and V is TRBV14, with a tentative D call TRBD1 (5 bases). CDR3 length equals 15 residues. Germline CDR1 is SGHDN and CDR2 is FVKESK. V lost 1 base to trimming and J lost 3 bases, with 12 bases between them. The CDR3 DNA is TGTGCCAGCAGCCAAGTTGGGGACTTGGACTATGGCTACACCTTC. Its protein is CASSQVGDLDYGYTF.

The chain uses TRBV5-1 and TRBJ2-7; 8 nucleotides match TRBD1. Per germline, CDR1 SGHRS and CDR2 YFSETQ. The CDR3 loop spans 18 amino acids. V dropped 4 bases and J dropped 5; count of bases not matched to a gene: 20. This CDR3 reads CASSGTQQGGVGYDEQYF. DNA for the CDR3: TGCGCCAGCAGCGGTACCCAACAGGGGGGAGTTGGATACGACGAGCAGTACTTC.

The chain links TRBV24-1 to TRBJ1-4; D call uncertain. Germline V lookup: CDR1 KGHDR, CDR2 SFDVKD. Trimming shortened V by 6 bases and J by 7 bases, and 11 bases separated the two germline ends. The CDR3 is 13 residues long. CDR3 coding DNA: TGTGCCACCAGTAACCGCGCCGGTGAAAAACTGTTTTTT. It yields the protein CATSNRAGEKLFF.

The chain employs TRBV7-9 and TRBJ2-7, with 9 positions matching TRBD2. With V trimmed by 5 bases and J by 7 bases, 9 bases remained unmatched. Germline CDR1 and CDR2: SEHNR and FQNEAQ (reference sequence). The CDR3 is 14 residues long. The CDR3 here is CASSRTSAAVEQYF. For the CDR3, the DNA is TGTGCCAGCAGCCGGACTAGCGCGGCTGTGGAGCAGTACTTC.

This rearrangement joins TRBV3-1 (or the pseudogene TRBV3-2) to TRBJ1-4, with TRBD1 as a possible D gene (5 bases). Looked up from germline, CDR1 is LGHDT and CDR2 is YNNKEL (reference sequence). The CDR3 sequence is 15 residues long. Trimming took 0 bases from V and 5 from J, leaving 10 bases between them. The CDR3 DNA reads TGTGCCAGCAGCCAAGATCCGGGGGGAAATGAAAAACTGTTTTTT. Translation: CASSQDPGGNEKLFF.

V is TRBV11-3 and J is TRBJ2-3, with TRBD1 matching 7 bases. Germline V gives CDR1 SGHNT, CDR2 YENEEA. This CDR3 region has 17 residues. The junction had 11 bases not matched to a gene; V was cut back by 5 bases and J by 0 bases. This chain's CDR3 is CASSPFRGQGSTDTQYF. As DNA, the CDR3 is TGTGCCAGCAGCCCTTTTAGGGGGCAGGGGAGCACAGATACGCAGTATTTT.

The V gene is TRBV7-8, the J gene TRBJ2-5, with TRBD2 matching 10 bases. Germline CDR1 and CDR2: SGHVS and FQNEAQ. The V segment lost 3 bases and the J segment 4 bases; nucleotides outside the gene matches: 8. This CDR3 is built from 16 residues. The CDR3 sequence is CASSLISGGAIETQYF. The CDR3 DNA is TGTGCCAGCAGCTTGATAAGCGGGGGGGCCATAGAGACCCAGTACTTC.

This rearrangement joins TRBV5-4 to TRBJ1-6; no clear D. Germline values: CDR1 SGHNT, CDR2 YYREEE (reference sequence). With 2 bases removed from V and 5 bases from J, the gap between germline ends came to 5 bases. This CDR3 is 13 amino acids long. The CDR3 loop reads CASSLRDNSPLHF. As DNA, the CDR3 is TGTGCCAGCAGCTTACGCGATAATTCACCCCTCCACTTT.

The V call is TRBV21-1, the J call TRBJ2-1; the DNA was not used to check the table's D call, TRBD1. TRBV21-1 is a pseudogene. The CDR3 consists of 16 residues. In DNA form, the CDR3 reads TGTGCCAGCAGCGACAGACAGGTCCGGCGCGGCAATGAGCAGTTCTTC. This translates into CASSDRQVRRGNEQFF.

The V and J genes are TRBV24-1 and TRBJ1-2, with D possibly being TRBD1 (5 bases). CDR3 length: 14 residues. V lost 3 bases and J 8 bases, leaving 15 bases between the germline ends. CDR1 KGHDR and CDR2 SFDVKD come from the germline V gene. The CDR3 loop is CATSDLGAGRGYTF. Here the CDR3 DNA reads TGTGCCACCAGTGATCTAGGGGCAGGTCGAGGCTACACCTTC.

The genes are TRBV18 and TRBJ1-2; no firm D call. CDR3 length equals 13 residues. The V end lost 6 bases, the J end lost 4 bases, and 12 bases lay between the germline ends. Germline V gene data show CDR1 as KGHSH and CDR2 as LQKENI. CDR3 in amino acids: CASSRGGGYGYTF. CDR3 bases: TGTGCCAGCTCCCGGGGAGGCGGCTATGGCTACACCTTC.

This chain connects TRBV5-8 to TRBJ1-2; a weak D match, TRBD1 (6 bases). The V gene's germline CDR1 is SGHTS and CDR2 YDEGEE. The CDR3 length is 15 residues. The ends were cut back, 0 bases at V and 1 base at J, with 10 bases in the middle. CDR3 region: CASSLGQANNYGYTF. The CDR3 region has the DNA TGTGCCAGCAGCTTGGGACAGGCGAATAACTATGGCTACACCTTC.

Only a few counts were recorded for this clone. This chain uses TRBV19 with TRBJ1-1, with a possible D match to TRBD1 (5 bases). The CDR3 is 14 amino acids. The V gene lost 3 bases and the J gene lost 4 bases, with 12 bases spanning the gap. Germline V gives CDR1 LNHDA, CDR2 SQIVND (reference sequence). CDR3 sequence: CASSMGGSGTEAFF. The CDR3 bases are TGTGCCAGTAGTATGGGGGGTTCGGGCACTGAAGCTTTCTTT.

This clone showed up just a few times. The chain links TRBV5-1 to TRBJ1-2; D is possibly TRBD1 (5 bases). The ends were cut back, 2 bases at V and 3 bases at J, with 8 bases in the middle. The CDR3 contains 13 residues. The V gene's germline CDR1 is SGHRS and CDR2 YFSETQ. The CDR3 DNA follows: TGCGCCAGCAGCTTAGACAGTTACTATGGCTACACCTTC. Protein: CASSLDSYYGYTF. The full variable domain, with the rest looked up from reference TRBV5-1 and TRBJ1-2, is KAGVTQTPRYLIKTRGQQVTLSCSPISGHRSVSWYQQTPGQGLQFLFEYFSETQRNKGNFPGRFSGRQFSNSRSEMNVSTLELGDSALYLCASSLDSYYGYTFGSGTRLTVV.

The chain has TRBV14 and TRBJ2-1; 8 positions agree with TRBD2. Germline V gene data show CDR1 as SGHDN and CDR2 as FVKESK. This CDR3 region has 16 residues. Unmatched junction bases numbered 11, after V lost 4 bases and J lost 6 bases. The CDR3 spells CASSRGYSGRTNEQFF. In nucleotides, the CDR3 is TGTGCCAGCAGCCGAGGGTACAGCGGGAGAACCAATGAGCAGTTCTTC.

The chain links TRBV4-3 to TRBJ2-3, with 8 bases lining up with TRBD1. Germline V gene sequence: CDR1 LGHNA, CDR2 YSLEER. This CDR3 is built from 16 residues. V lost 4 bases, J lost 1 base, and 7 bases stayed unmatched. CDR3 bases: TGCGCCAGCAGCCGCGAGGCAGGGGGCGGCACAGATACGCAGTATTTT. Amino acid sequence: CASSREAGGGTDTQYF.

The chain links TRBV2 to TRBJ1-5; D remains ambiguous. V was pared by 7 bases and J by 6 bases, with 10 bases between. Germline V gene lookup returns CDR1 SNHLY and CDR2 FYNNEI. The CDR3 is 12 amino acids. CDR3 amino acids: CASTTAPQPQHF. For the CDR3, the DNA is TGTGCCAGCACTACAGCTCCTCAGCCCCAGCATTTT.

The chain links TRBV5-1 to TRBJ1-6, with 7 bases identical to TRBD1. The CDR3 runs to 15 residues. V was clipped by 3 bases and J by 7 bases; unmatched bases: 7. Germline CDR1 and CDR2: SGHRS and YFSETQ. CDR3 residues: CASSYETGTNSPLHF. The CDR3 DNA is TGCGCCAGCAGCTATGAGACAGGGACGAATTCACCCCTCCACTTT.

A word on this clone: A junction end diverges from the germline sequence, so it may reflect a read error. This chain links TRBV5-4 with TRBJ2-3; TRBD2 matches at 15 bases. Germline-derived CDR1 and CDR2 are SGHNT and YYREEE (reference sequence). The CDR3 runs 18 residues. For the CDR3, the DNA is TGTGCCAGCAGGTTGGGGACTAGCGGGGGGCCAACCACAGATACGCAGTATTTT. It is translated as CASRLGTSGGPTTDTQYF.

The chain is built from TRBV18 and TRBJ1-3; the match to TRBD1 covers 9 bases. CDR3 length: 17 amino acids. V lost 6 bases and J lost 7; bases outside the gene matches: 16. Germline V lookup: CDR1 KGHSH, CDR2 LQKENI. The CDR3 nucleotides read TGTGCCAGCTCCCTCAACTCGGGACAGGGCTCCGGCAACACCATATATTTT. Translated: CASSLNSGQGSGNTIYF.

The genes are TRBV9 and TRBJ2-7, with 9 bases aligning to TRBD1. The junction had 5 bases not matched to a gene; V was cut back by 0 bases and J by 7 bases. The CDR3 has 14 residues. In germline, CDR1 is SGDLS, CDR2 YYNGEE. The CDR3 region has the DNA TGTGCCAGCAGCGTAGGGACAGGGGTGGAGGAGCAGTACTTC. As protein: CASSVGTGVEEQYF.

DNA of the CDR3: TGCGCCACCACCCAGACAGGGTACAGCACAGATACGCAGTATTTT. It encodes CATTQTGYSTDTQYF. The chain combines TRBV5-1 with TRBJ2-3; TRBD1 aligns across 7 bases. CDR3 size: 15 residues. J lost 0 bases, V lost 9 bases, and 10 bases had no gene match. CDR1 and CDR2 from the germline V gene are SGHRS and YFSETQ. Using reference TRBV5-1 and TRBJ2-3 for the parts outside the CDR3, the full variable domain is KAGVTQTPRYLIKTRGQQVTLSCSPISGHRSVSWYQQTPGQGLQFLFEYFSETQRNKGNFPGRFSGRQFSNSRSEMNVSTLELGDSALYLCATTQTGYSTDTQYFGPGTRLTVL.